Listed below are T cell receptor beta chains from one sample, sequenced in a study of vaccination effects on CD4 cells after COVID-19. No cognate antigen is known for these TCRs. Produced via immunoSEQ multiplex PCR; TCRdb's table is partial and in-frame only. The table records approximately 74,000 clones, about three quarters of them present only once. The sequenced sample was CD4+ T cells from PBMCs cultured with HCoV-OC43 spike peptides, obtained after COVID-19 vaccination. The receptors come from a human donor who received a COVID-19 vaccine. CDR3s include the opening cysteine and the closing phenylalanine or tryptophan. The order of the fields is V gene, J gene, clone size, D gene, CDR3 DNA, CDR3 protein. A D gene is named only where the DNA matches it firmly. The size entry is marked missing in some rows and otherwise reads once, few, many or a size class.

>TRBV5-1|TRBJ1-2|NA|NA
TGCGCCAGCAGCTTGGGGGTTGTTAACTATGGCTACACCTTC
CASSLGVVNYGYTF
>TRBV7-2|TRBJ1-2|NA|NA
TGTGCCAGCAGCTCCTCGACACTTAACTATGGCTACACCTTC
CASSSSTLNYGYTF
>TRBV7-3|TRBJ2-2|NA|NA
TGTGCCAGCAGCCCAGACAGGAACACCGGGGAGCTGTTTTTT
CASSPDRNTGELFF
>TRBV7-2|TRBJ2-1|NA|TRBD1
TGTGCCAGCAGCTTATACCAGGGGGCCTCCAATGAGCAGTTCTTC
CASSLYQGASNEQFF
>TRBV11-2|TRBJ2-3|once|NA
TGTGCCAGCAGCTTCGGGATTAGCACAGATACGCAGTATTTT
CASSFGISTDTQYF
>TRBV7-8|TRBJ1-4|NA|NA
TGTGCCAGCAGCTTAGTTCATACAATAGGAAGTGCAACTAATGAAAAACTGTTTTTT
CASSLVHTIGSATNEKLFF
>TRBV5-1|TRBJ1-2|NA|NA
TGCGCCAGCAGCTTGGGGACTACTAACTATGGCTACACCTTC
CASSLGTTNYGYTF
>TRBV18|TRBJ2-4|NA|NA
TGTGCCAGCTCACCGCCACTGTTCTTGGGGGCAGGGCTAGCCAAAAACATTCAGTACTTC
CASSPPLFLGAGLAKNIQYF
>TRBV5-4|TRBJ1-1|few|NA
TGTGCCAGCAGCCGGGCCGAGGGCGGGAACACTGAAGCTTTCTTT
CASSRAEGGNTEAFF
>TRBV9|TRBJ2-1|NA|NA
TGTGCCAGCAGCGTAGTAATCGCGGGGGCCTCCTACAATGAGCAGTTCTTC
CASSVVIAGASYNEQFF
>TRBV19|TRBJ1-1|NA|NA
TGTGCCAGTAGTATACTAGGGGGATCTGGGGCTGAAGCTTTCTTT
CASSILGGSGAEAFF
>TRBV7-8|TRBJ1-5|NA|TRBD1
TGTGCCAGCAGCCCTAGGGACAGGGTAAGGCAGCCCCAGCATTTT
CASSPRDRVRQPQHF
>TRBV4-3|TRBJ1-3|NA|TRBD1
TGCGCCAGCAGCCAAGATTACAGGGGGCCATGGAACACCATATATTTT
CASSQDYRGPWNTIYF
>TRBV4-1|TRBJ2-3|NA|NA
TGCGCCAGCAGCCAAGCCGCGGGGGCCACCACAGATACGCAGTATTTT
CASSQAAGATTDTQYF
>TRBV19|TRBJ2-1|NA|TRBD2
TGTGCCAGTAGTTCCTTCTTGACTAGCGGGGGCAACAATGAGCAGTTCTTC
CASSSFLTSGGNNEQFF
>TRBV5-6|TRBJ2-5|NA|TRBD2
TGTGCCAGCAGCTTGGCACGGCTAGCGGGGGGTTCAGGAGAGACCCAGTACTTC
CASSLARLAGGSGETQYF